The T cell receptor (beta chain) under discussion was sequenced for a study of vaccination and CD4 T cells after COVID-19. Study background: Vaccinees got either two BNT162b2 doses or two mRNA-1273 doses. General study points: There were relatively few convalescent patients studied, and there were no early post-infection timepoints.

CD4+ T cells that had been cultured provided DNA sequenced with the Oncomine TCR Beta short-read assay. From cultured CD4+ T cells, genomic DNA was extracted. TCRdb fed the PCR reads into MiXCR, producing one record per CDR3 protein. The sample yields roughly 11,000 distinct CDR3 sequences, about 28% seen once. This clonotype was detected only a few times. Its target is unknown. V was cut by 2 bases and J by 7 bases, with 17 bases left in between. The CDR3 sequence is 14 residues long. Germline CDR1 SQVTM, CDR2 ANQGSEA. Treatment: roughly 11-day PBMC culture with coronavirus spike peptide pools or control peptides (ViraFEST assay). Once peptide pools had expanded antigen-specific T cells, ViraFEST sequenced TCRs.

The sequencing input was cultured CD4+ T cells from blood. The source of this sequence is a human donor with COVID-19. The chain joins TRBV29-1 to TRBJ1-1; weak D call: TRBD1 (6 bases). CDR3 sequence (DNA): TGCAGCGTTGAACCATTCGGGGGGCAGGGTGAAGCTTTCTTT. Protein: CSVEPFGGQGEAFF.